A selection of T cell receptor beta chains follows, all from one sample in a study of Ad26.COV2.S vaccination and SARS-CoV-2 variants. TCRdb's table, derived via immunoSEQ multiplex PCR, lists solely in-frame clones and lacks some. Counted here are approximately 420,000 clones, less than 90% occurring once; the ten biggest clones make up around 3.4%. This specimen consisted of peripheral blood, obtained in a trial of Ad26.COV2.S vaccine versus placebo. The receptor set was obtained from a person between 18 and 65 years old who received the Ad26.COV2.S COVID-19 vaccine or a placebo. Both conserved end residues are part of each CDR3. A D gene is named only where the DNA matches it firmly. Expanded clones get a size class; other rows say once, few or many, or leave the size out.

CDR3 DNA	CDR3 protein	V gene	D gene	J gene	clone size
TGTGCCAGCAGCCGCCGGGACAGGGAATTTTCACCCCTCCACTTT	CASSRRDREFSPLHF	TRBV3-1/TRBV3-2	TRBD1	TRBJ1-6	-
TGTGCCAGCAGCCAAGATCTCCATCTATCAGGGGGCCGAGCTTTCTTT	CASSQDLHLSGGRAFF	TRBV3-1/TRBV3-2	TRBD1	TRBJ1-1	-
TGCGCCAGCAGCCTCCGGACAGGGAACACTGAAGCTTTCTTT	CASSLRTGNTEAFF	TRBV5-1	TRBD1	TRBJ1-1	-
TGTGCCAGCAGCCTAAATCCCCCTGTAAGACTGTTTTTT	CASSLNPPVRLFF	TRBV5-5	-	TRBJ1-4	-
TGTGCCAGCACTGCAGAGGGGGGACAGGGAGGGGCTGCTTTCTTT	CASTAEGGQGGAAFF	TRBV3-1/TRBV3-2	TRBD1	TRBJ1-1	-
TGTGCCAGCAGGGGACAGGGTATTCCCGGGGAGCTGTTTTTT	CASRGQGIPGELFF	TRBV14	TRBD1	TRBJ2-2	-
TGTGCCAGCAGCCGATTGGACAGCCTTCTCAACGCTGAAGCTTTCTTT	CASSRLDSLLNAEAFF	TRBV3-1/TRBV3-2	-	TRBJ1-1	-
TGTGCCAGCAGCTTTTCAGGGCCGGCTTATAATTCACCCCTCCACTTT	CASSFSGPAYNSPLHF	TRBV5-6	-	TRBJ1-6	-
TGTGCCAGCTCACCCGCGAGACAGACCAGCTGGAACGAGCAGTACTTC	CASSPARQTSWNEQYF	TRBV18	-	TRBJ2-7	-
TGCGCCAGCAGCCAAATGACAGGGAAGAACACCGGGGAGCTGTTTTTT	CASSQMTGKNTGELFF	TRBV4-1	TRBD1	TRBJ2-2	-
TGTGCCAGCAGCTTTTCCTTCTGGACCGCCCGCGGAGCGAATGAGCAGTTCTTC	CASSFSFWTARGANEQFF	TRBV3-1/TRBV3-2	-	TRBJ2-1	once
TGTGCCAGCAGGGCCACTGGTTCTGGGGCCAACGTCCTGACTTTC	CASRATGSGANVLTF	TRBV6-5	-	TRBJ2-6	-
TGTGCCAGCTCACCACTCTCAACTAACGAGCAGTACTTC	CASSPLSTNEQYF	TRBV18	-	TRBJ2-7	-
TGTGCCAGCAGCCTAACAGGGTATGGCTACACCTTC	CASSLTGYGYTF	TRBV6-5	-	TRBJ1-2	-
TGTGCCAGCAGCCAAGATGGCGACAGCTTGAATGAAAAACTGTTTTTT	CASSQDGDSLNEKLFF	TRBV4-2	-	TRBJ1-4	-
TGCACCAGCAGCCAAGCCTCGCCGGGACCCGGACAGACTGAAGCTTTCTTT	CTSSQASPGPGQTEAFF	TRBV1	-	TRBJ1-1	few
TGCGCCAGCAGCGTCTATCTCGGCTCAGCAGATACGCAGTATTTT	CASSVYLGSADTQYF	TRBV5-1	-	TRBJ2-3	-
TGTGCCAGCAGTAGTCCCGAGGTCAACTATGGCTACACCTTC	CASSSPEVNYGYTF	TRBV6-2/TRBV6-3	-	TRBJ1-2	-
TGTGCCAGCAGCCAAGAGTACTCAGGGACTAGAGTTAGCACAGATACGCAGTATTTT	CASSQEYSGTRVSTDTQYF	TRBV3-1/TRBV3-2	TRBD2	TRBJ2-3	once
TGTGCCAGCAGTGAAGCGCTTCGAGGGAAGGGGCAGCCCCAGCATTTT	CASSEALRGKGQPQHF	TRBV2	-	TRBJ1-5	-
TGTGCCAGTAGCATTACAGGGACCCAAGAGACCCAGTACTTC	CASSITGTQETQYF	TRBV19	-	TRBJ2-5	-
TGCGCCAGCAGCTTACAACTAACAGGGTACGAGCAGTACTTC	CASSLQLTGYEQYF	TRBV5-1	-	TRBJ2-7	-
TGCGCCAGCAGCTTGACGCAGGGCTGGGGCTACACCTTC	CASSLTQGWGYTF	TRBV5-1	-	TRBJ1-2	-
TGCGCCAGCAGGTCCGGGACAGGGGAAGGAAACACCATATATTTT	CASRSGTGEGNTIYF	TRBV4-3	TRBD1	TRBJ1-3	-
TGTGCCAGCAGTTACAGGACAGGGGTAGATACGCAGTATTTT	CASSYRTGVDTQYF	TRBV6-6	TRBD1	TRBJ2-3	once
TGTGCCAGCAGCTTGTGGGGGGCTAATCAGCCCCAGCATTTT	CASSLWGANQPQHF	TRBV7-2	-	TRBJ1-5	-
TGTGCCAGCCCCTCCAGGACGGAGATCTCCTACGAGCAGTACTTC	CASPSRTEISYEQYF	TRBV21-1	-	TRBJ2-7	-
TGCGCCAGCAGCGACTATCTGGGCACAGATACGCAGTATTTT	CASSDYLGTDTQYF	TRBV5-1	-	TRBJ2-3	-
TGTGCCAGCAGTTACTCGGGGACAGACAATGAAAAACTGTTTTTT	CASSYSGTDNEKLFF	TRBV6-2/TRBV6-3	TRBD1	TRBJ1-4	-
TGTGCCAGCAGTGAAACCAGGGTTTACAATGAGCAGTTCTTC	CASSETRVYNEQFF	TRBV2	-	TRBJ2-1	-
TGTGCCAGCAGTATTGGACGGCAAGAGACCCAGTACTTC	CASSIGRQETQYF	TRBV28	-	TRBJ2-5	-
TGTGCCAGTAGTAATCGAAGGAACACTGAAGCTTTCTTT	CASSNRRNTEAFF	TRBV19	-	TRBJ1-1	-
TGCAGCGTTGATCCCGGACAGGCCGAGGGTAACTATGGCTACACCTTC	CSVDPGQAEGNYGYTF	TRBV29-1	TRBD1	TRBJ1-2	-
TGCGCCAGCAGCGCCCCCGTAGGGGCAGCCAACGTCCTGACTTTC	CASSAPVGAANVLTF	TRBV5-1	-	TRBJ2-6	-
TGCGCCAGCAGACCCCAGACTGGCTCCTACGAGCAGTACTTC	CASRPQTGSYEQYF	TRBV5-1	-	TRBJ2-7	few
TGTGCCAGCAGTTTCCCTCGGGACATATCCACAGATATGCAGTATTTT	CASSFPRDISTDMQYF	TRBV28	-	TRBJ2-3	-
TGCGCCAGCAGCGTACATGTTGGCAATGAGCAGTTCTTC	CASSVHVGNEQFF	TRBV4-3	-	TRBJ2-1	-
TGTGCCAGCAGCTTAGGCCCTAGCGGGGGGAACAATGAGCAGTTCTTC	CASSLGPSGGNNEQFF	TRBV7-8	TRBD2	TRBJ2-1	-
TGTGCCAGCAGTTTGTCCGGGGTATTTGCAGATACGCAGTATTTT	CASSLSGVFADTQYF	TRBV27	-	TRBJ2-3	-
TGTGCTTGGGGGGGCCGCGCGGGGAATTCACCCCTCCACTTT	CAWGGRAGNSPLHF	TRBV30	-	TRBJ1-6	few
TGTGCCAGCAGTCGGAGCTCCTATAATTCACCCCTCCACTTT	CASSRSSYNSPLHF	TRBV27	-	TRBJ1-6	-
TGTGCCAGCTACGACAGGGTTGGAAACACCATATATTTT	CASYDRVGNTIYF	TRBV6-5	TRBD1	TRBJ1-3	once
TGTGCCAGCAGCTGGCGGGGCGGAGAGACCCAGTACTTC	CASSWRGGETQYF	TRBV5-6	-	TRBJ2-5	once
TGCGCCAGCAGGCAACTAGCGGGGGTGAAAGGTGAGCAGTTCTTC	CASRQLAGVKGEQFF	TRBV4-1	TRBD2	TRBJ2-1	-
TGTGCCAGCAGTTTAGGGTGGAGGGGGGCTACTAAAGAGACCCAGTACTTC	CASSLGWRGATKETQYF	TRBV27	-	TRBJ2-5	once
TGTGCCAGCAGGGACAGGATACTAGATGGAAACACCATATATTTT	CASRDRILDGNTIYF	TRBV2	TRBD1	TRBJ1-3	once